This T cell receptor (beta chain) was observed in a study of blood T cell repertoires in COVID-19. Study-wide context: The United States, Italy and Spain supplied acute and convalescent COVID-19 samples. The cDNA or gDNA used as material had been derived from T cells, B-cell-depleted T cells, or PBMCs.

TCRdb keeps only in-frame clones here, not all; method: immunoSEQ multiplex PCR. Of 95,000 or so clones listed, roughly 79% are singletons. CDR3 length: 19 amino acids. From germline, CDR1 is MNHEY and CDR2 SVGEGT. V was clipped by 2 bases and J by 0 bases, with 22 bases between them. The rearrangement uses TRBV6-2 or TRBV6-3 and TRBJ1-1; no definite D call. The sequence derives from an elderly man with COVID-19, enrolled during active disease. The sample taken for sequencing was peripheral blood. The CDR3 DNA is TGTGCCAGCAGTTACAGGGCAGCCGGGGTCGTATGGCTGAACACTGAAGCTTTCTTT. Protein product: CASSYRAAGVVWLNTEAFF.